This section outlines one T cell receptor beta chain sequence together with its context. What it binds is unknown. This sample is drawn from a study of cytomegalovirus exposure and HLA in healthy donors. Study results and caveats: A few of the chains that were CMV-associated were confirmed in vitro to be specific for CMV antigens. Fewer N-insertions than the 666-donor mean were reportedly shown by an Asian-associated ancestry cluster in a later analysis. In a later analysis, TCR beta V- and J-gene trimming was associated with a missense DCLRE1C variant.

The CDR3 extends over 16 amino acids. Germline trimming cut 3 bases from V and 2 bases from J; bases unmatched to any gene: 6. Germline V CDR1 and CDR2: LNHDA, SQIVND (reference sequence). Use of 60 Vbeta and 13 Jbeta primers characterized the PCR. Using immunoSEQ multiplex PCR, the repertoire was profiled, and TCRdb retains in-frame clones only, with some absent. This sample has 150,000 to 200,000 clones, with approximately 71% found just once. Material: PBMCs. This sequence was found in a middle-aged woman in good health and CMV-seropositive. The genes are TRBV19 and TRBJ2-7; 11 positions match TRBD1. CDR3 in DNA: TGTGCCAGTAGTATCCTTGCGGGACAGGGGGCCTACGAGCAGTACTTC. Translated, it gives CASSILAGQGAYEQYF.